The T cell receptor (beta chain) under discussion was sequenced for a study of blood T cell repertoires in COVID-19. Study context: T cells, B-cell-depleted T cells, or PBMCs provided the cDNA or gDNA that served as material.

This clone came up a few times. Living in about two dozen US areas, the participants were between 18 and 89 years of age. Self-reported history from a screening survey and questionnaire set each donor's cohort. Recovered status in Cohort 3 required two negative PCRs, clearance, or symptom resolution. Using immunoSEQ multiplex PCR, the repertoire was profiled, and TCRdb retains in-frame clones only, with some absent. The data hold roughly 240,000 clones, with roughly 88% observed a single time. The TCR originated in a woman between 50 and 59 years old who had recovered from COVID-19. Sequenced input: PBMCs or T cells enriched from blood (not recorded which).

This CDR3 reads CASSSGDRRGGELFF. The CDR3 DNA is TGTGCCAGCAGCTCGGGGGACCGCCGAGGCGGGGAGCTGTTTTTT. This chain connects TRBV11-2 to TRBJ2-2, with D tentatively TRBD2 (6 bases). This CDR3 has 15 amino acids. Trimming left V 4 bases short and J 7 bases short, with 16 bases between. Looked up from germline, CDR1 is SGHAT and CDR2 is FQNNGV.